The 21 T cell receptor beta chains below all came from one sample that was sequenced in a study of early T cells in non-severe SARS-CoV-2 infection. MiXCR, run by TCRdb on the 5' RACE reads, gives a single entry per CDR3 protein. The table lists just under 65,000 distinct CDR3 sequences, 8% to 9% of them singletons. The sequencing here drew on whole blood, taken at baseline. These receptors originate from an adult who was a healthcare worker with PCR-confirmed SARS-CoV-2 infection or an uninfected control (not recorded which).

The rearrangement uses TRBV18 and TRBJ2-5; D not resolved. Trimming left V 7 bases short and J 1 base short, with 10 bases between. The CDR3 has 13 amino acids. The germline gives CDR1 KGHSH, CDR2 LQKENI. The CDR3 sequence: CASLRSSQETQYF. The CDR3 DNA follows: TGTGCCAGCTTGCGAAGCAGCCAAGAGACCCAGTACTTC.

This clonotype was observed a few times. The rearrangement links TRBV5-4 to TRBJ2-5; TRBD2 aligns across 7 bases. The CDR3 extends over 16 amino acids. Per the germline V gene, CDR1 is SGHNT and CDR2 is YYREEE (reference sequence). V was pared by 4 bases and J by 5 bases, with 14 bases of the junction left unmatched. CDR3 coding DNA: TGTGCCAGCAGCCCCGGGGGACTAACGGTTCGTGAGACCCAGTACTTC. Its translation: CASSPGGLTVRETQYF.

This clonotype came up many times. This sequence joins TRBV28 and TRBJ2-7, with 7 bases that match TRBD1. Germline CDR1 MDHEN, CDR2 SYDVKM. The ends lost 4 bases at V and 0 bases at J; junction bases unmatched: 6. This CDR3 has 15 amino acids. CDR3 coding DNA: TGTGCCAGCAGTTCAGCCGGGACAGCCTCCTACGAGCAGTACTTC. It is translated as CASSSAGTASYEQYF. The whole variable domain, remainder taken from reference TRBV28 and TRBJ2-7, is DVKVTQSSRYLVKRTGEKVFLECVQDMDHENMFWYRQDPGLGLRLIYFSYDVKMKEKGDIPEGYSVSREKKERFSLILESASTNQTSMYLCASSSAGTASYEQYFGPGTRLTVT.

The rearrangement uses TRBV29-1 and TRBJ1-3; D is perhaps TRBD1 (5 bases). V was shortened by 3 bases and J by 4 bases, with 10 bases between the two germline ends. The CDR3 totals 13 residues. Per germline, CDR1 SQVTM and CDR2 ANQGSEA. CDR3 sequence reads: CSVDGTLGNTIYF. The CDR3 bases are TGCAGCGTTGATGGGACCCTGGGAAACACCATATATTTT.

Regarding this clonotype: Just one base apart from a much larger clone, this may be a read error. The rearrangement uses TRBV30 and TRBJ2-7; no clear D. Trimming stripped 2 bases from V and 6 bases from J, with 14 bases between. Germline V lookup: CDR1 GTSNPN, CDR2 SVGIG (reference sequence). CDR3 length: 13 residues. CDR3 DNA: TGTGCCTGGAGTATGGAACCCCCAGGCGAGCAGTACTTC. It specifies CAWSMEPPGEQYF.

In this sample, this clonotype turned up many times. The chain uses TRBV7-2 and TRBJ2-1; 8 bases line up with TRBD2. V lost 3 bases and J lost 6; bases outside the gene matches: 4. The germline gives CDR1 SGHTA, CDR2 FQGNSA. This CDR3 region has 14 residues. The CDR3 spells CASSFGTSFNEQFF. Written as DNA, the CDR3 is TGTGCCAGCAGCTTTGGGACTAGTTTCAATGAGCAGTTCTTC. Based on the CDR3 plus reference TRBV7-2 and TRBJ2-1, the full variable domain is GAGVSQSPSNKVTEKGKDVELRCDPISGHTALYWYRQSLGQGLEFLIYFQGNSAPDKSGLPSDRFSAERTGGSVSTLTIQRTQQEDSAVYLCASSFGTSFNEQFFGPGTRLTVL.

This clonotype was detected many times. This chain joins TRBV27 and TRBJ1-6; TRBD1 might be the D (6 bases). Per the germline V gene, CDR1 is MNHEY and CDR2 is SMNVEV (reference sequence). V was pared by 4 bases and J by 11 bases, with 15 bases between. This CDR3 comprises 14 residues. Written as DNA, the CDR3 is TGTGCCAGCAGTTCAACCAGGGGAGGGACACCCCTCCACTTT. It yields the protein CASSSTRGGTPLHF.

This clonotype was seen a few times. The chain recombines TRBV5-1 with TRBJ1-4, with 8 bases matching TRBD1. The CDR3 consists of 15 residues. V dropped 4 bases and J dropped 2; count of bases not matched to a gene: 4. Germline V CDR1 and CDR2: SGHRS, YFSETQ. This CDR3 reads CASSIYRGTNEKLFF. As DNA, the CDR3 is TGCGCCAGCAGCATCTACAGGGGGACTAATGAAAAACTGTTTTTT.

This clonotype came up a few times. The chain carries TRBV7-3 and TRBJ1-1; D unresolved. V dropped 0 bases and J dropped 2 bases, with 4 bases sitting between them. Germline values: CDR1 SGHTA, CDR2 FQGTGA. The CDR3 runs to 13 residues. For the CDR3, the DNA is TGTGCCAGCAGCTTAACGGGCAACACTGAAGCTTTCTTT. Protein product: CASSLTGNTEAFF.

The CDR3 reads CATSGTQGVGLQYF. CDR3 sequence (DNA): TGTGCCACCTCCGGGACACAGGGGGTGGGGCTGCAGTACTTC. The rearrangement joins TRBV2 to TRBJ2-7; 8 positions match TRBD1. V was clipped by 10 bases and J by 9 bases; unmatched bases: 17. This CDR3 region has 14 residues. Germline V gene lookup returns CDR1 SNHLY and CDR2 FYNNEI.

The chain couples TRBV4-1 to TRBJ2-3, with D perhaps TRBD2 (6 bases). V lost 4 bases to trimming and J lost 0 bases, with 11 bases between them. Germline loops: CDR1 MGHRA, CDR2 YSYEKL. The CDR3 runs 15 residues. CDR3 coding DNA: TGCGCCAGCAGCCTTAGCGGTCCTAGCACAGATACGCAGTATTTT. Its translation: CASSLSGPSTDTQYF.

CDR3 sequence: CSASTGAGEKLFF. The CDR3, as DNA: TGCAGCGCTTCAACAGGGGCCGGTGAAAAACTGTTTTTT. V usage is TRBV29-1 and J usage is TRBJ1-4; 7 bases agree with TRBD1. This CDR3 is built from 13 residues. The V and J ends lost 7 bases and 7 bases, in that order; junction bases with no gene match: 9. In germline, CDR1 is SQVTM, CDR2 ANQGSEA.

Concerning this clonotype: The junction and the germline gene differ at one end; a read error may be behind it. This rearrangement joins TRBV6-2 or TRBV6-3 to TRBJ1-1, with unresolved D. This CDR3 contains 13 residues. The germline V gene has CDR1 MNHEY and CDR2 SVGEGT. CDR3 residues: CVSSYNPNTEAFF. CDR3 sequence (DNA): TGTGTCAGCAGTTACAATCCGAACACTGAAGCTTTCTTT.

The sample holds many counts of this clonotype. The genes are TRBV5-4 and TRBJ2-3, with D possibly matching TRBD2 (7 bases). The V end lost 4 bases, the J end lost 0 bases, and 21 bases lay between the germline ends. The germline V gene encodes CDR1 SGHNT and CDR2 YYREEE (reference sequence). This CDR3 is built from 18 residues. The CDR3 region is CASSRGGAGAESTDTQYF. The CDR3 coding sequence is TGTGCCAGCAGCCGAGGGGGGGCCGGAGCGGAAAGCACAGATACGCAGTATTTT.

The chain joins TRBV11-2 to TRBJ2-1; 14 bases are a match to TRBD2. This CDR3 region has 18 residues. Germline V gene lookup returns CDR1 SGHAT and CDR2 FQNNGV. Trimming at V came to 0 bases and at J to 7 bases, leaving 8 bases not matched to a gene. CDR3 residues: CASSLDWTSGRIYNEQFF. Written as DNA, the CDR3 is TGTGCCAGCAGCTTAGATTGGACTAGCGGGAGGATTTATAATGAGCAGTTCTTC. Supplemented by reference TRBV11-2 and TRBJ2-1, the full variable domain reads EAGVAQSPRYKIIEKRQSVAFWCNPISGHATLYWYQQILGQGPKLLIQFQNNGVVDDSQLPKDRFSAERLKGVDSTLKIQPAKLEDSAVYLCASSLDWTSGRIYNEQFFGPGTRLTVL.

This clonotype was seen repeatedly, ten times or more. The chain employs TRBV20-1 and TRBJ2-1, with 16 nucleotides matching TRBD2. V shed 6 bases, J shed 4 bases, and the junction held 15 bases outside the gene matches. There are 19 residues in the CDR3. Per the germline V gene, CDR1 is DFQATT and CDR2 is SNEGSKA (reference sequence). DNA of the CDR3: TGCAGTGCCCCCGGGACTAGCGGGAGGGCCGGGGTAGGATACAATGAGCAGTTCTTC. Its translation: CSAPGTSGRAGVGYNEQFF.

V is TRBV19 and J is TRBJ2-6, with TRBD1 as a possible D gene (5 bases). The germline CDR1 and CDR2 sequences are LNHDA and SQIVND (reference sequence). V shed 8 bases and J shed 4 bases, with 24 bases lying between them. The CDR3 consists of 18 residues. The CDR3 loop reads CASSDHLRAFSGANVLTF. The CDR3 coding sequence is TGTGCCAGTTCCGATCACCTCAGGGCCTTCTCAGGGGCCAACGTCCTGACTTTC.

The chain links TRBV28 to TRBJ2-1; 10 positions agree with TRBD1. Losses at the gene ends were 6 bases for V and 0 bases for J; bases not matched to a gene: 11. The CDR3 covers 18 residues. Germline V gives CDR1 MDHEN, CDR2 SYDVKM. DNA of the CDR3: TGTGCCAGCAGCGAGGGACAGGGGTCCCGAAGCTCCTACAATGAGCAGTTCTTC. Its translation: CASSEGQGSRSSYNEQFF.

This clonotype was counted many times. The V call is TRBV5-1, the J call TRBJ2-2, with 7 bases that match TRBD2. This CDR3 contains 16 residues. V was pared by 4 bases and J by 1 base, with 7 bases of the junction left unmatched. Looked up from germline, CDR1 is SGHRS and CDR2 is YFSETQ. The CDR3 reads CASSGRLAMNTGELFF. DNA for the CDR3: TGCGCCAGCAGCGGAAGACTAGCCATGAACACCGGGGAGCTGTTTTTT.

This rearrangement joins TRBV5-5 to TRBJ2-1; 11 nucleotides align to TRBD2. Germline trimming cut 4 bases from V and 7 bases from J; bases unmatched to any gene: 7. Germline V lookup: CDR1 SGHKS, CDR2 YYEKEE (reference sequence). The CDR3 consists of 15 residues. The CDR3 loop is CASSQPTSGSNEQFF. In DNA, the CDR3 is TGTGCCAGCAGCCAACCCACTAGCGGGAGTAATGAGCAGTTCTTC.

V is TRBV6-5 and J is TRBJ1-1; possibly TRBD1 for D (6 bases). CDR3 size: 15 residues. Germline loops: CDR1 MNHEY, CDR2 SVGAGI. Trimming pared 0 bases from V and 3 bases from J, leaving 11 bases between. CDR3 sequence reads: CASSYSWGADTEAFF. CDR3 nucleotides: TGTGCCAGCAGTTACTCGTGGGGGGCCGACACTGAAGCTTTCTTT.